This T cell receptor beta chain was retrieved from a study of blood T cells in healthy people across ages (dated by TCRdb to 2013 to 2016). About the study as a whole: In model experiments, template switching captured about one uniquely barcoded TCR beta cDNA molecule for every two T cells. Using deep sequencing normalized with unique cDNA molecular identifiers, the study measured how TCR beta repertoire diversity changes with age. The donors were divided into four age groups: young (average around 17 years), middle-aged (over 35), aged (approximately 62) and long-lived (nearly 85). To avoid experimental bias, donors of different ages were randomly spread across the sequencing lanes. Two additional independent replicas of 1 million unique cDNA reads from the same blood draw were analyzed for two donors (one aged 18 to 30 and one aged 80 or older). Summary of the overall study and its limitations: Estimates of total diversity based on one million sequenced T cells were considered lower bounds and underestimates. Because donor CMV infection status was unknown, age-related changes in expanded clonotypes were potentially confounded. The percentage of naive T cells measured by flow cytometry correlated strongly with observed TCR beta diversity. Compared with the aged group, more naive CD4+ T cells, fewer expanded clones and increased TCR diversity were shown by the long-lived group, suggesting age selection. Conclusive comparison of naive and antigen-experienced compartments was prevented by the profiling of bulk unsorted PBMCs. As age increased, observed TCR beta diversity per million T cells dropped in a roughly linear way, and a significant reduction was already evident by age 40.

CDR1 SGDLS and CDR2 YYNGEE are derived from the germline V gene. Measured from the cysteine to the phenylalanine, the CDR3 is 15 residues long. The only DNA kept is the CDR3, 45 bases in frame from the first base. Clipping removes 4 bases from V and 8 bases from J, with 9 as the unmatched junction base count. Remarks on this clonotype: The antigen it recognizes is unknown. No clone much larger than this one lies a single base away; base qualities are absent.

Library method: 5' RACE. The listed sequencing device is Illumina HiSeq 2500. A second PCR of 7 to 11 cycles was performed with a sample-barcoded 5' primer and a J-beta primer mix. A unique molecular identifier was introduced onto each TCR beta cDNA molecule by a template-switch 5' adaptor carrying 12 random nucleotides. At least 2.5 million CDR3-containing paired-end reads were obtained from each sample. All of the RNA was converted into first-strand cDNA using the Mint cDNA synthesis kit, with a TRBC-specific oligonucleotide serving as the primer. Following uracil-DNA glycosylase treatment, a first 18-cycle PCR with universal primers M1SS and BC2_uni_R was performed on all cDNA. Under the source paper's analysis protocol: For normalization, 1 million high-quality reads were randomly selected from each sample, with every read carrying a distinct molecular identifier. Reads sharing molecular identifiers were discarded rather than binned into consensus sequences. MiTCR, set to a Q25 quality threshold and the strictest error-elimination algorithm, was used for CDR3 identification, clonotype clustering and error correction. Lower-bound total TCR beta diversity was estimated with a nonparametric unseen species model using Euler transformation. TCRdb trimmed public reads at Q25 via fastp, called clones via MiXCR and kept in-frame beta chains. A single entry per CDR3 protein holds the most common genes and DNA from its merged rows. TCRdb's processing, not the authors' own work, is the source of the V and J calls. This sample is represented by 650,000 to 900,000 distinct CDR3 sequences; less than 80% of them were singletons. 25% to 35% of the sample is held by the ten biggest clonotypes.

The 35 to 40 donors, aged about 6 to 95 years, were systemically healthy Caucasian individuals from Russia. Each donor gave ten milliliters of peripheral blood, drawn into EDTA-treated Vacutainer tubes. Ficoll-Paque density-gradient centrifugation was used to isolate PBMCs, with at least 6.5 million per sample. Total RNA was extracted from PBMCs with Trizol reagent, with at least 5.5 micrograms obtained per sample. For every donor, flow cytometry on a PBMC aliquot measured the percentage of naive CD45RAhigh/CD27high T cells. The rearrangement joined TRBV9 to TRBJ2-1; TRBD2 aligns with 10 central bases. The sequence was collected from a man aged 25 to 45 in good health. The sequenced sample was blood. The DNA is TGTGCCAGCAGCTTACAAGCGGGGGGGCCGTATGAGCAGTTCTTC. It specifies CASSLQAGGPYEQFF.